Listed below are T cell receptor beta chains from one sample, sequenced in a study of T cell repertoires in cytomegalovirus infection. Using its own MiXCR run on the reads, TCRdb lists one record per CDR3 protein. The repertoire has around 770,000 distinct CDR3 sequences, around 29% of them found once; the top ten carry around 13%. Their cognate antigens are unknown. The sample here was cultured CD8+ T cells from PBMCs, taken from culture after CMV antigen stimulation. The source is a human donor in good health (CMV status not recorded). Some clones in this sample may be carry-over from other donors' samples. The CDR3 runs from the conserved cysteine through the conserved F or W. The D gene is left open where the match is weak.

CASSLRGNEAFF . TRBJ1-1 TRBV7-9
CASSLWLSSTDTQYF . TRBJ2-3 TRBV12-3/TRBV12-4
CASRSSDRLTYNEQFF . TRBJ2-1 TRBV7-6
CASSLESGSGETQYF . TRBJ2-5 TRBV5-1
CAISEGTGLGYTF TRBD1 TRBJ1-2 TRBV10-3
CASSTARDEQYF . TRBJ2-7 TRBV19
CASSGTERWQETQYF . TRBJ2-5 TRBV2
CASSLDRSQYF . TRBJ2-5 TRBV7-6
CSARIGLTSSYEQYF . TRBJ2-7 TRBV20-1
CSARDVDRDRNNSPLHF TRBD1 TRBJ1-6 TRBV20-1
CASSERQASYYGYTF . TRBJ1-2 TRBV10-2
CASVQGSRSSYNEQFF . TRBJ2-1 TRBV7-8
CASSQGSGTYYGYTF . TRBJ1-2 TRBV14
CASSWDRGFNSPLHF TRBD1 TRBJ1-6 TRBV5-6
CASSLVDRGRKSNQPQHF TRBD1 TRBJ1-5 TRBV5-4
CASSLLGWGREDQPQHF . TRBJ1-5 TRBV27